This T cell receptor (beta chain) is from a study of T cell changes during pregnancy in multiple sclerosis. Profiled with immunoSEQ multiplex PCR; TCRdb holds only in-frame clones, not every one. The table includes roughly 90,000 clones, 85% to 95% detected once. This sequence originates from a female donor with multiple sclerosis, enrolled in a pregnancy study. The sample consisted of peripheral blood, taken in the first trimester of pregnancy.

CDR3 sequence: CASSRNMGGGGTEAFF. The CDR3, as DNA: TGTGCCAGCAGCCGCAATATGGGTGGGGGAGGAACTGAAGCTTTCTTT. The V and J genes are TRBV7-8 and TRBJ1-1; possible D gene TRBD1, 5 bases. Germline CDR1 is SGHVS and CDR2 is FQNEAQ. With 5 bases removed from V and 5 bases from J, the gap between germline ends came to 21 bases. The length of the CDR3 is 16 residues.